One sample yielded the 30 T cell receptor beta chains listed below, sequenced in a study of identifying expanded T cells in peripheral blood. Libraries were prepared by immunoSEQ multiplex PCR; TCRdb keeps only in-frame clonotypes and omits some of them. Counted here are around 130,000 clones, 86% occurring once; the ten biggest clones make up about 8%. Sequencing used blood. These TCRs come from a person aged 18 to 75 in good health.

This chain uses TRBV5-1 with TRBJ2-5; D unclear. Germline CDR1 and CDR2: SGHRS and YFSETQ. CDR3 length: 14 amino acids. Trimming removed 1 base from V and 5 bases from J, with 12 bases in between. CDR3 sequence: CASSLNNQRETQYF. The CDR3 bases are TGCGCCAGCAGCTTGAACAACCAACGGGAGACCCAGTACTTC.

The V gene is TRBV7-9, the J gene TRBJ1-1; 8 nucleotides match TRBD1. With 4 bases clipped from V and 0 bases from J, the junction kept 4 bases outside the gene matches. This CDR3 is built from 15 residues. Germline-derived CDR1 and CDR2 are SEHNR and FQNEAQ (reference sequence). The DNA of the CDR3 is TGTGCCAGCAGCTCTTACAGGGGGGTGAACACTGAAGCTTTCTTT. Its protein product is CASSSYRGVNTEAFF.

This chain uses TRBV5-6 with TRBJ1-2; TRBD1 aligns across 7 bases. This CDR3 has 14 residues. Germline trimming cut 0 bases from V and 9 bases from J; bases unmatched to any gene: 8. Germline CDR1 is SGHDT and CDR2 is YYEEEE. The CDR3 region is CASSLGLQGRSYTF. In DNA, the CDR3 is TGTGCCAGCAGCTTGGGGCTACAGGGGCGGAGCTACACCTTC. Full variable domain (outside the CDR3, taken from reference TRBV5-6 and TRBJ1-2): DAGVTQSPTHLIKTRGQQVTLRCSPKSGHDTVSWYQQALGQGPQFIFQYYEEEERQRGNFPDRFSGHQFPNYSSELNVNALLLGDSALYLCASSLGLQGRSYTFGSGTRLTVV.

The chain links TRBV9 to TRBJ2-3; TRBD2 is a possible D gene (7 bases). Trimming cost V 4 bases and J 4 bases, with 22 bases left between them. This CDR3 is built from 17 residues. Germline V gives CDR1 SGDLS, CDR2 YYNGEE. The CDR3 is CASSNPRGGLSADTQYF. CDR3 nucleotide sequence: TGTGCCAGCAGCAACCCGAGGGGGGGCCTCAGTGCAGATACGCAGTATTTT.

The chain recombines TRBV7-2 with TRBJ2-3; the match to TRBD2 covers 9 bases. Germline V gives CDR1 SGHTA, CDR2 FQGNSA. V dropped 3 bases and J dropped 2; count of bases not matched to a gene: 6. CDR3 length: 16 amino acids. The CDR3 protein is CASSFSGSRNTDTQYF. The CDR3 region has the DNA TGTGCCAGCAGCTTTAGCGGGAGCAGGAACACAGATACGCAGTATTTT.

The CDR3, as DNA: TGCGCCAGCAGCCGCCTCAGACTAGCGGGGATCCAAGAGACCCAGTACTTC. Translating it yields CASSRLRLAGIQETQYF. The chain is built from TRBV5-1 and TRBJ2-5, with 11 nucleotides matching TRBD2. The germline gives CDR1 SGHRS, CDR2 YFSETQ. CDR3 length: 17 amino acids. V dropped 4 bases and J dropped 1; count of bases not matched to a gene: 9.

This clone was counted only a few times. The V gene is TRBV7-8, the J gene TRBJ2-5; D is perhaps TRBD1 (5 bases). CDR1 SGHVS and CDR2 FQNEAQ come from the germline V gene. Trimming pared 3 bases from V and 5 bases from J, leaving 7 bases between. The CDR3 is made up of 12 amino acids. This chain's CDR3 is CASSLKGETQYF. The CDR3 coding sequence is TGTGCCAGCAGCTTGAAGGGGGAGACCCAGTACTTC.

The V call is TRBV6-1, the J call TRBJ2-7; perhaps D is TRBD1 or TRBD2 (5 bases each). This CDR3 has 15 amino acids. Looked up from germline, CDR1 is MNHNS and CDR2 is SASEGT. V lost 6 bases and J lost 3, with 18 bases in between. The CDR3 DNA reads TGTGCCAGCAGCATCTCAGGGATCGGGAACTACGAGCAGTACTTC. Amino acids: CASSISGIGNYEQYF.

This sequence joins TRBV7-9 and TRBJ1-4; 11 positions agree with TRBD1. V was clipped by 5 bases and J by 4 bases; unmatched bases: 9. There are 17 residues in the CDR3. CDR1 and CDR2 from the germline V gene are SEHNR and FQNEAQ (reference sequence). Here the CDR3 DNA reads TGTGCCAGCAGCATGCGGGACAGGGGGGAGTTTAATGAAAAACTGTTTTTT. Encoded protein: CASSMRDRGEFNEKLFF.

The V call is TRBV15, the J call TRBJ1-2, with 7 bases fitting TRBD1. V gave up 1 base and J gave up 4 bases; unmatched junction bases: 3. Germline values: CDR1 LNHNV, CDR2 YYDKDF (reference sequence). The CDR3 runs 14 residues. CDR3: CATSRAQGGYGYTF. The CDR3 nucleotides read TGTGCCACCAGCAGAGCCCAGGGGGGCTATGGCTACACCTTC.

The chain carries TRBV7-8 and TRBJ2-1; maybe TRBD1 (5 bases). V lost 8 bases and J lost 0, with 11 bases in between. The CDR3 is made up of 14 amino acids. The germline V gene encodes CDR1 SGHVS and CDR2 FQNEAQ. The CDR3 DNA reads as TGTGCCAGCTGCAGACAGACCTCCTACAATGAGCAGTTCTTC. Translated, it gives CASCRQTSYNEQFF.

The chain carries TRBV29-1 and TRBJ2-5; no clear D gene. This CDR3 spans 12 amino acids. The V end lost 8 bases, the J end lost 5 bases, and 15 bases lay between the germline ends. Germline V gene lookup returns CDR1 SQVTM and CDR2 ANQGSEA. The CDR3 region is CSTDLTTETQYF. CDR3 nucleotide sequence: TGCAGCACTGACTTGACAACTGAGACCCAGTACTTC. The full variable domain, in which reference TRBV29-1 and TRBJ2-5 provide the parts outside the CDR3, is SAVISQKPSRDICQRGTSLTIQCQVDSQVTMMFWYRQQPGQSLTLIATANQGSEATYESGFVIDKFPISRPNLTFSTLTVSNMSPEDSSIYLCSTDLTTETQYFGPGTRLLVL.

This sequence joins TRBV5-4 and TRBJ2-3; D is possibly TRBD2 (7 bases). CDR3 length: 15 residues. The V end lost 3 bases, the J end lost 0 bases, and 11 bases lay between the germline ends. Per the germline V gene, CDR1 is SGHNT and CDR2 is YYREEE (reference sequence). This CDR3 is CASSYGGPSTDTQYF. In DNA form, the CDR3 reads TGTGCCAGCAGCTACGGGGGGCCTAGCACAGATACGCAGTATTTT.

The genes are TRBV28 and TRBJ2-3; D gene ambiguous. CDR1 and CDR2 from the germline V gene are MDHEN and SYDVKM. This CDR3 comprises 16 residues. V shed 4 bases and J shed 4 bases, with 18 bases lying between them. CDR3 nucleotides: TGTGCCAGCAGTTGGACGGCTACTTCTCCTCCAGATACGCAGTATTTT. This sequence encodes CASSWTATSPPDTQYF.

The chain carries TRBV10-3 and TRBJ1-1; D possibly corresponds to TRBD1 (5 bases). CDR1 and CDR2 from the germline V gene are ENHRY and SYGVKD. This CDR3 region has 13 residues. Trimming removed 10 bases from V and 0 bases from J, with 12 bases in between. In DNA, the CDR3 is TGTGCCACCGAGTTCAGGGTGAACACTGAAGCTTTCTTT. Its translation is CATEFRVNTEAFF.

The chain has TRBV28 and TRBJ2-1, with 10 bases fitting TRBD2. CDR3 length: 14 residues. The J segment lost 5 bases and the V segment lost 6 bases, leaving 4 bases of the junction unmatched. In germline, CDR1 is MDHEN, CDR2 SYDVKM. CDR3 loop: CASRAGLANNEQFF. CDR3 DNA sequence: TGTGCCAGCAGGGCGGGACTAGCGAACAATGAGCAGTTCTTC.

The chain employs TRBV6-6 and TRBJ1-2; 10 bases agree with TRBD1. Germline V gene data show CDR1 as MNHNY and CDR2 as SVGAGI (reference sequence). The CDR3 covers 13 residues. J was trimmed by 13 bases and V by 11 bases; bases with no gene match: 16. CDR3 bases: TGTGCCCTCCGCCTAAATCCGGGACAGGGGATCACCTTC. It specifies CALRLNPGQGITF.

The gene calls are TRBV19 and TRBJ1-4; 8 positions agree with TRBD1. The germline CDR1 and CDR2 sequences are LNHDA and SQIVND (reference sequence). This CDR3 comprises 15 residues. J was trimmed by 6 bases and V by 4 bases; bases with no gene match: 7. CDR3 region: CASSTWTGMYEKLFF. The DNA for the CDR3 is TGTGCCAGTAGTACCTGGACAGGGATGTATGAAAAACTGTTTTTT.

The chain combines TRBV5-4 with TRBJ2-7; maybe TRBD2 (5 bases). The germline CDR1 and CDR2 sequences are SGHNT and YYREEE (reference sequence). This CDR3 spans 15 amino acids. Deletions cut 0 bases from V and 7 bases from J, with 17 bases between. The CDR3 DNA sequence: TGTGCCAGCAGCTTGGGTCTAGCAGAGCTTAGGGAGCAGTACTTC. Amino acid sequence: CASSLGLAELREQYF.

The chain combines TRBV28 with TRBJ1-3; D is unresolved. Per germline, CDR1 MDHEN and CDR2 SYDVKM. Trimming took 6 bases from V and 2 from J, leaving 14 bases between them. There are 15 residues in the CDR3. CDR3 protein: CASSTLPLTGNTIYF. Written as DNA, the CDR3 is TGTGCCAGCAGCACGCTCCCGCTAACTGGAAACACCATATATTTT.

This clone turned up a few times. The chain couples TRBV7-2 to TRBJ2-2; a possible D gene is TRBD2 (5 bases). Trimming left V 6 bases short and J 0 bases short, with 11 bases between. The CDR3 sequence is 15 residues long. Germline V gives CDR1 SGHTA, CDR2 FQGNSA. The CDR3 protein is CASSPLASNTGELFF. For the CDR3, the DNA is TGTGCCAGCAGTCCCCTAGCCTCGAACACCGGGGAGCTGTTTTTT.

The rearrangement links TRBV4-2 to TRBJ2-5, with 10 bases aligning to TRBD2. Germline assignment: CDR1 LGHNA and CDR2 YNFKEQ. The CDR3 is 17 residues long. V shed 1 base, J shed 3 bases, and the junction held 8 bases outside the gene matches. The CDR3 DNA is TGTGCCAGCAGCCAAGGGATGGCTAGCGGGAGTGAAGAGACCCAGTACTTC. It yields the protein CASSQGMASGSEETQYF.

The genes are TRBV6-6 and TRBJ2-2; D gene uncertain. Trimming removed 6 bases at V and 5 bases at J, with 13 bases between. This CDR3 region has 14 residues. The germline V gene encodes CDR1 MNHNY and CDR2 SVGAGI (reference sequence). Here the CDR3 DNA reads TGTGCCAGCAGCCCTGAAGTAGGGACCGGGGAGCTGTTTTTT. This codes for CASSPEVGTGELFF.

The genes are TRBV28 and TRBJ1-4, with D tentatively TRBD1 (5 bases). CDR1 MDHEN and CDR2 SYDVKM come from the germline V gene. The CDR3 runs 15 residues. V was shortened by 6 bases and J by 13 bases, with 24 bases between the two germline ends. The CDR3, as DNA: TGTGCCAGCAGCGGACCACACCTTCAGGGTTTAAGACTGTTTTTT. It encodes CASSGPHLQGLRLFF.

This chain uses TRBV11-3 with TRBJ2-7; possible D gene TRBD1, 5 bases. Between the trimmed V and J ends, which lost 4 bases and 0 bases, there was a span of 25 bases. Per germline, CDR1 SGHNT and CDR2 YENEEA. CDR3 size: 19 residues. The CDR3 nucleotides are TGTGCCAGCAGCTCTGGGGCCTCCTCCAAACAGATGACCTCCTACGAGCAGTACTTC. The encoded protein is CASSSGASSKQMTSYEQYF.

The V gene is TRBV29-1, the J gene TRBJ1-5; D unclear. The CDR3 is 15 residues long. Germline CDR1 and CDR2: SQVTM and ANQGSEA. Deletions cut 4 bases from V and 0 bases from J, with 13 bases between. DNA of the CDR3: TGCAGCGTTGTCACCGATATCTATAGCAATCAGCCCCAGCATTTT. Residues: CSVVTDIYSNQPQHF. Variable domain in full (rest from reference TRBV29-1 and TRBJ1-5): SAVISQKPSRDICQRGTSLTIQCQVDSQVTMMFWYRQQPGQSLTLIATANQGSEATYESGFVIDKFPISRPNLTFSTLTVSNMSPEDSSIYLCSVVTDIYSNQPQHFGDGTRLSIL.

This clone was observed once. The chain uses TRBV7-2 and TRBJ1-1; unclear D gene. Germline loops: CDR1 SGHTA, CDR2 FQGNSA. The CDR3 totals 14 residues. The V end lost 1 base, the J end lost 4 bases, and 10 bases lay between the germline ends. CDR3 bases: TGTGCCAGCAGCTTAGTTGGCGCCTCCACTGAAGCTTTCTTT. Translated, it gives CASSLVGASTEAFF.

V and J are TRBV28 and TRBJ2-2, with 9 bases aligning to TRBD1. Trimming at V came to 4 bases and at J to 9 bases, leaving 15 bases not matched to a gene. There are 17 residues in the CDR3. CDR1 is MDHEN and CDR2 is SYDVKM in the germline V gene. The CDR3 protein is CASSSGTGLSKYWELFF. CDR3 sequence (DNA): TGTGCCAGCAGTTCCGGGACAGGGTTATCAAAGTATTGGGAGCTGTTTTTT.

V gene TRBV6-6 combines with J gene TRBJ2-2; tentative D call: TRBD2 (6 bases). Germline lookup yields CDR1 MNHNY and CDR2 SVGAGI (reference sequence). V dropped 2 bases and J dropped 5 bases, with 9 bases sitting between them. CDR3 length: 14 amino acids. For the CDR3, the DNA is TGTGCCAGCAGTTACGGAGGGGAAACCGGGGAGCTGTTTTTT. Its translation: CASSYGGETGELFF.

This clone was counted only a few times. At one end, the junction sequence differs from germline, possibly due to a read error. The chain uses TRBV6-5 and TRBJ2-7, with 7 bases matching TRBD1. The CDR3 covers 11 residues. Germline values: CDR1 MNHEY, CDR2 SVGAGI. The CDR3 bases are TGTGCCATCAGTTACAGGGGCGAGCAGTACTTC. Translated: CAISYRGEQYF.